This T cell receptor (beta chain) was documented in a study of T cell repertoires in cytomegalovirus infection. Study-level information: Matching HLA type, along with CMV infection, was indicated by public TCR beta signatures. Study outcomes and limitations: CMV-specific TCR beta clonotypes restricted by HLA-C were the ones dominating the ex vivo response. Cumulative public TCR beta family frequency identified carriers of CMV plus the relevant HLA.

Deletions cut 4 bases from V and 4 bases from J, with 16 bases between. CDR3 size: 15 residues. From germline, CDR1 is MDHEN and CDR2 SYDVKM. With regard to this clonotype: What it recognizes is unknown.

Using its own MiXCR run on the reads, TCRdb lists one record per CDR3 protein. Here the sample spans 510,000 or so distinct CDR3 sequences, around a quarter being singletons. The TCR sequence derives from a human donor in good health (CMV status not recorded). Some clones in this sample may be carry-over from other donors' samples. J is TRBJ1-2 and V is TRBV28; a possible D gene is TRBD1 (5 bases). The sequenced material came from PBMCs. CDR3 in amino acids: CASSSGTRPVYGYTF. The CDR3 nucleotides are TGTGCCAGCAGTTCCGGGACCCGACCCGTCTATGGCTACACCTTC.